Given below is one TCR beta chain in context. The clone's antigen remains unknown. No base quality information exists; no much larger clone differs at one position. Additional DNA sequences in this sample encode the identical CDR3. The data were taken from a study of blood T cell repertoires in COVID-19 (TCRdb year 2020). Study-wide context: Collaborator samples came from the United States, Italy and Spain and covered acute and convalescent phases of COVID-19. Where HLA class I and class II types were available, the types were taken from metadata supplied by the sample provider, not from assay-based typing. The samples were drawn from the first 160 participants of the ongoing ImmuneRACE study and from 950 to 1,500 subjects provided by 6 global collaborators. The repertoires were released in a freely available public database intended as a resource for research on the immune response to SARS-CoV-2. The material from the prospective study consisted of cDNA or gDNA derived from T cells, B-cell-depleted T cells, or PBMCs. The dataset comprised deeply sampled blood TCRbeta repertoires from subjects exposed to, actively infected with, or recovered from COVID-19. Nearly every sample came with metadata listing a de-identified subject ID, COVID-19 status, age in years and sex.

Trimming takes 3 bases from V and 6 bases from J, and the germline ends sit 11 bases apart. According to the germline V gene, CDR1 reads KGHSH and CDR2 reads LQKENI. The CDR3 measures 13 amino acids from cysteine to phenylalanine. Only CDR3 DNA remains: 39 bases, in frame from the first base. The research as a whole found: How much clinical and demographic metadata was included differed by source and by participant, and the metadata was provided uncurated.

A second Seattle source provided samples from volunteer blood donors who had recovered from COVID-19. Collaborating institutions collected whole blood in K2EDTA tubes following their own protocols. For TCRbeta analysis, collaborator samples were shipped as frozen whole blood, as isolated PBMCs, or as DNA extracted from either sample type. TCRbeta CDR3 regions were amplified from genomic DNA using the immunoSEQ Assay, a bias-controlled multiplex PCR. Per the original workflow: The number of nucleated cells in each sample was estimated by amplification of reference gene primers within the assay. To quantify the absolute abundance of each unique TCRbeta CDR3 rearrangement, sequence reads were collapsed and filtered. For each sample, productive Simpson clonality was calculated as the square root of Simpson's diversity index across productive rearrangements. TCRdb obtained this table from immuneACCESS and retained in-frame rearrangements with V and J assigned. These tables miss some clones; where compared with another copy, unresolved V genes account for less than half of the shortfall, and the remainder is unexplained. Clonal size and the V and J genes are those of that table, whereas D and trimming came from the DNA. In this sample the table shows approximately 300,000 clones, approximately 90% of which occur a single time. The top ten constitute roughly 2.4% of the sample.

The sample comprised peripheral blood. This clonotype was sampled from a woman in her fifties or sixties who had recovered from COVID-19. The rearrangement joined TRBV18 to TRBJ1-2; TRBD1 is possibly the D segment (5 matching bases). The CDR3: CASSPSRGDGYTF. Here is the DNA: TGTGCCAGCTCACCCAGTCGGGGGGATGGCTACACCTTC. Where the CDR3 stops, the reference TRBV18 and TRBJ1-2 genes take over; the full variable domain is NAGVMQNPRHLVRRRGQEARLRCSPMKGHSHVYWYRQLPEEGLKFMVYLQKENIIDESGMPKERFSAEFPKEGPSILRIQQVVRGDSAAYFCASSPSRGDGYTFGSGTRLTVV.